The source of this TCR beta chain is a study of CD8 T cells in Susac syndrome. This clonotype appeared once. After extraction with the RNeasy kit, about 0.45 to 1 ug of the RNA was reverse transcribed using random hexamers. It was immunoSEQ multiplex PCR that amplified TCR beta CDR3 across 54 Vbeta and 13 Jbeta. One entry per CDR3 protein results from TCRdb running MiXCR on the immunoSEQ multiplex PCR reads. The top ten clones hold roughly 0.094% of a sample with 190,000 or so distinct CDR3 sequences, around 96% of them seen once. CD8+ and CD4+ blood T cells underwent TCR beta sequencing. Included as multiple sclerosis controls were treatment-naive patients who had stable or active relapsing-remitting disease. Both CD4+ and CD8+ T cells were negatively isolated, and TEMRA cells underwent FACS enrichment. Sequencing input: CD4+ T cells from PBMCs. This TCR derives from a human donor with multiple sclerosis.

The CDR3 coding sequence is TGTGCCAGCGGAGCGGTGAACACTGAAGCTTTCTTT. Translation: CASGAVNTEAFF. The V gene is TRBV2, the J gene TRBJ1-1; D remains ambiguous. Germline V gene sequence: CDR1 SNHLY, CDR2 FYNNEI. The CDR3 covers 12 residues. V was trimmed by 8 bases and J by 0 bases, leaving 7 bases between them. Full variable domain (outside the CDR3, taken from reference TRBV2 and TRBJ1-1): EPEVTQTPSHQVTQMGQEVILRCVPISNHLYFYWYRQILGQKVEFLVSFYNNEISEKSEIFDDQFSVERPDGSNFTLKIRSTKLEDSAMYFCASGAVNTEAFFGQGTRLTVV.